This TCR beta chain was observed in a study of blood T cell repertoires in COVID-19. Overall study context: Sources were T cells, B-cell-depleted T cells, or PBMCs; the material itself was cDNA or gDNA.

Seattle cases were enrolled at active infection and followed longitudinally. Original methodology: Researchers report that nucleated cell counts were estimated from reference gene primer amplification. Measured with immunoSEQ multiplex PCR; TCRdb has only the in-frame clones, and not every one. For V, J and clone size, that table is used; D and trimming come from the DNA. The table lists roughly 280,000 clones, 88% of them singletons, with roughly 10% in the top ten. The receptor was derived from a woman aged 30 to 39 with COVID-19, enrolled during active disease. What was sequenced was peripheral blood.

This CDR3 is CASGGSGNTIYF. The CDR3 DNA sequence: TGTGCCAGCGGGGGGTCTGGAAACACCATATATTTT. The chain combines TRBV6-6 with TRBJ1-3, with D maybe TRBD1 (5 bases). Germline V lookup: CDR1 MNHNY, CDR2 SVGAGI (reference sequence). The CDR3 extends over 12 amino acids. V lost 8 bases and J 1 base, leaving 6 bases between the germline ends.